Below, one TCR beta chain is given with its context. What antigen it recognizes has not been identified. Base qualities are not recorded, but no much larger clone differs from it by a single base. The data originate from a study of blood T cell repertoires in COVID-19 (dated by TCRdb to 2020 to 2022). General notes on the study: The collaborator samples originated in the United States, Italy and Spain and spanned the acute and convalescent phases of COVID-19. Where available, HLA class I and class II types were taken from metadata supplied by the sample provider and were not determined by assay-based typing. Subjects who had been exposed to COVID-19, were actively infected with it, or had recovered from it provided the deeply sampled blood TCRbeta repertoires that made up the dataset. The repertoires were made available in a free public database intended to serve as a resource for research on the immune response to SARS-CoV-2. The material from the prospective study consisted of cDNA or gDNA derived from T cells, B-cell-depleted T cells, or PBMCs. Samples were obtained from the ongoing ImmuneRACE study (first 160 participants) and from 1,200 or so subjects provided by 6 global collaborators. Sample metadata almost always included a de-identified subject ID, COVID-19 status, age in years and sex.

The immunoSEQ Assay, a bias-controlled multiplex PCR, was used to amplify TCRbeta CDR3 regions from genomic DNA. On the authors' methods: The number of nucleated cells in each sample was estimated from the amplification of reference gene primers within the assay. To quantify the absolute abundance of each unique TCRbeta CDR3 rearrangement, sequence reads were collapsed and filtered. For each sample, productive Simpson clonality was calculated as the square root of Simpson's diversity index across productive rearrangements. Held by TCRdb, this immuneACCESS table contains in-frame sequences only and omits some clones. Under half of the omission traces to an unresolved V gene where checked; the cause of the rest is unknown. V, J and clone size derive from that table, while D and trimming were established from the DNA sequence. The sample contains over 60,000 clones, around 85% of them found a single time. Of the sample, under 40% falls within the top ten clones.

V is shortened by 3 bases, J by 3 bases, and the region joining them spans 6 bases. The CDR3 holds 13 amino acids from the cysteine to the phenylalanine. Only the CDR3 region is kept as DNA, spanning 39 bases read in frame from base 1. CDR1 and CDR2 are read off the germline V gene (reference sequence) as MNHEY and SMNVEV. Each collaborating institution followed its own protocols to collect whole blood in K2EDTA tubes. For TCRbeta analysis, collaborators shipped samples in one of three forms: frozen whole blood, isolated PBMCs, or DNA extracted from either of those sample types. Broad study findings and their caveats: How much clinical and demographic metadata was included differed by source and by participant, and the metadata was provided uncurated.

The chain links TRBV27 with TRBJ1-3, with the D gene too uncertain to name. The sample consisted of peripheral blood. This clonotype originated in a woman of 80 years or more with active or convalescent COVID-19. The DNA reads as follows: TGTGCCAGCAGTTTTCAATTTGGAAACACCATATATTTT. Translated, this is CASSFQFGNTIYF.